This T cell receptor beta chain was identified in a study of blood T cell repertoires in COVID-19. Looking at the study overall: T cells, B-cell-depleted T cells, or PBMCs supplied cDNA or gDNA.

CDR3 length: 13 residues. Germline V lookup: CDR1 SGHRS, CDR2 YFSETQ. Trimming pared 4 bases from V and 0 bases from J, leaving 8 bases between. Libraries were prepared by immunoSEQ multiplex PCR; TCRdb keeps only in-frame clonotypes and omits some of them. Here the sample spans some 300,000 clones, 90% being singletons. Enrollees, about 18 to 89 years old, lived in approximately 24 US areas. The clonotype was recovered from a woman in her twenties or thirties who had been exposed to COVID-19. The chain links TRBV5-1 to TRBJ2-7; TRBD2 is a possible D gene (5 bases). Sequenced input: PBMCs or T cells enriched from blood (not recorded which). As DNA, the CDR3 is TGCGCCAGCAGCGAGGACTCCTCCTACGAGCAGTACTTC. It encodes CASSEDSSYEQYF.